These 9 T cell receptor beta chains came from one sample sequenced in a study of human T cells and chemical hapten exposure. Documented time point: patch test 2, 6 weeks after DPC sensitization. Regarding treatment: therapeutic diphenylcyclopropenone sensitization with weekly scalp DPC. TCRdb recomputed calls from the RACE reads with MiXCR, one row per CDR3 protein. This sample has some 80,000 distinct CDR3 sequences, with 9.5% to 13% found just once. Source: whole blood, taken in connection with sensitization to the hapten diphenylcyclopropenone (DPC). All receptors derive from a woman aged 25 to 45 with alopecia areata. Some clones in this sample may be carry-over from other donors' samples.

The V and J genes are TRBV19 and TRBJ1-2; no clear D gene. There are 13 residues in the CDR3. The ends were cut back, 3 bases at V and 7 bases at J, with 12 bases in the middle. Germline lookup yields CDR1 LNHDA and CDR2 SQIVND (reference sequence). The CDR3 loop reads CASSMGGSPGYTF. The CDR3 DNA follows: TGTGCCAGTAGTATGGGCGGGTCGCCTGGCTACACCTTC.

This clonotype was detected only a few times. V and J are TRBV10-2 and TRBJ2-3, with 9 bases identical to TRBD2. CDR3 length: 16 residues. V shed 0 bases, J shed 2 bases, and the junction held 3 bases outside the gene matches. Germline CDR1 and CDR2: WSHSY and SAAADI. The CDR3 here is CASSESLAGTTDTQYF. Here the CDR3 DNA reads TGCGCCAGCAGTGAGTCCCTAGCGGGGACCACAGATACGCAGTATTTT.

The rearrangement uses TRBV29-1 and TRBJ1-1; D gene uncertain. The V end was cut by 7 bases, the J end by 2 bases, with 11 bases between. Per the germline V gene, CDR1 is SQVTM and CDR2 is ANQGSEA. The CDR3 is 12 amino acids. The CDR3 region has the DNA TGCAGCGCCCTTTGGGCCAACACTGAAGCTTTCTTT. Protein product: CSALWANTEAFF.

This clonotype was detected many times. The V call is TRBV28, the J call TRBJ2-1; D possibly corresponds to TRBD2 (7 bases). V lost 6 bases, J lost 11 bases, and 26 bases lay in between. The CDR3 spans 16 residues. Germline CDR1 and CDR2: MDHEN and SYDVKM. For the CDR3, the DNA is TGTGCCAGCAGCGGGACCGGGACTATGGGGAGGGGGAAGCAGTTCTTC. It is translated as CASSGTGTMGRGKQFF.

This clonotype was detected a few times. The chain links TRBV28 to TRBJ1-3; D uncertain. In germline, CDR1 is MDHEN, CDR2 SYDVKM. V dropped 6 bases and J dropped 7 bases, with 10 bases sitting between them. The length of the CDR3 is 12 residues. CDR3 sequence reads: CASREASNTIYF. CDR3 bases: TGTGCCAGCAGGGAGGCCTCCAACACCATATATTTT.

This clonotype was detected ten times or more. This sequence joins TRBV9 and TRBJ2-4, with a weak D call TRBD2 (5 bases). Germline V gene sequence: CDR1 SGDLS, CDR2 YYNGEE. The V end was cut by 3 bases, the J end by 5 bases, with 6 bases between. This CDR3 is built from 12 residues. Written as DNA, the CDR3 is TGTGCCAGCAGCGCAGCGGAAAACATTCAGTACTTC. The encoded protein is CASSAAENIQYF.

This clonotype was seen only a few times. This chain's CDR3 is CASSPRDGYTDTQYF. CDR3 nucleotide sequence: TGTGCCAGCAGCCCTCGCGACGGATACACAGATACGCAGTATTTT. The genes are TRBV7-6 and TRBJ2-3; D ambiguous. Looked up from germline, CDR1 is SGHVS and CDR2 is FNYEAQ. CDR3 length: 15 amino acids. Trimming shortened V by 5 bases and J by 2 bases, and 14 bases separated the two germline ends. Supplemented by reference TRBV7-6 and TRBJ2-3, the full variable domain reads GAGVSQSPRYKVTKRGQDVALRCDPISGHVSLYWYRQALGQGPEFLTYFNYEAQQDKSGLPNDRFSAERPEGSISTLTIQRTEQRDSAMYRCASSPRDGYTDTQYFGPGTRLTVL.

V gene TRBV12-3 or TRBV12-4 combines with J gene TRBJ1-3, with unresolved D. Trimming removed 3 bases at V and 0 bases at J, with 9 bases between. The CDR3 extends over 15 amino acids. CDR3 amino acids: CASSLVRRSGNTIYF. CDR3 nucleotides: TGTGCCAGCAGTTTGGTTCGGCGCTCTGGAAACACCATATATTTT.

There are a few counts of this clonotype. The genes are TRBV7-2 and TRBJ1-4; tentative D call: TRBD1 (5 bases). V was pared by 0 bases and J by 8 bases, with 13 bases between. Per germline, CDR1 SGHTA and CDR2 FQGNSA. This CDR3 has 15 amino acids. The CDR3 nucleotides read TGTGCCAGCAGCTTAGCGGGGGAGTTAGGGGAAAAACTGTTTTTT. This gives the protein CASSLAGELGEKLFF.